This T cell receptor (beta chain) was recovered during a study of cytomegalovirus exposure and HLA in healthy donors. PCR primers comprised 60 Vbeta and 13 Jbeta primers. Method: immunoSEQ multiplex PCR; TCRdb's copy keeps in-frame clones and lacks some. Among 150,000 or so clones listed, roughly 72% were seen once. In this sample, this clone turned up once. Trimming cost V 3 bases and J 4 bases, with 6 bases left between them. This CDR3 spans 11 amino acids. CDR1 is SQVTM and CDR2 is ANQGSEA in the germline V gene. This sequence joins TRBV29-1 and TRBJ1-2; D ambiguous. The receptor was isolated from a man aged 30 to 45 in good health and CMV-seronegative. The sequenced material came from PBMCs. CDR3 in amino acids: CSVDRSYGYTF. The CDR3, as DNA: TGCAGCGTTGACCGCAGCTATGGCTACACCTTC.